A single sample is the source of the 15 T cell receptor beta chains below, sequenced in a study of blood T cell repertoires in COVID-19. Produced via immunoSEQ multiplex PCR; TCRdb's table is partial and in-frame only. Among 49,000 or so clones listed, 70% to 90% were seen once. The sequencing sample was made of peripheral blood. These TCRs come from a woman aged 80 or over with COVID-19, enrolled during active disease.

The rearrangement uses TRBV6-4 and TRBJ1-1; TRBD1 matches at 7 bases. V shed 0 bases, J shed 5 bases, and the junction held 6 bases outside the gene matches. Germline V lookup: CDR1 MRHNA, CDR2 SNTAGT. The CDR3 sequence is 15 residues long. CDR3 bases: TGTGCCAGCAGTGACTCGGCCAGGGGGGTAACTGAAGCTTTCTTT. Its protein product is CASSDSARGVTEAFF.

This clone was counted between two and nine times. The chain employs TRBV28 and TRBJ1-1; D uncertain. CDR1 and CDR2 (germline): MDHEN, SYDVKM. V gave up 7 bases and J gave up 1 base, with 13 bases separating them. This CDR3 is built from 14 residues. The CDR3 loop reads CASTISGRNTEAFF. In nucleotides, the CDR3 is TGTGCCAGCACCATAAGCGGCAGGAACACTGAAGCTTTCTTT.

The chain has TRBV4-3 and TRBJ2-1, with 12 bases identical to TRBD2. Unmatched junction bases numbered 3, after V lost 3 bases and J lost 6 bases. Germline CDR1 and CDR2: LGHNA and YSLEER. This CDR3 contains 15 residues. CDR3: CASSHTSGGLNEQFF. In nucleotides, the CDR3 is TGCGCCAGCAGCCACACTAGCGGGGGGCTCAATGAGCAGTTCTTC.

This clone was seen once. The chain combines TRBV5-1 with TRBJ2-2; D perhaps matches TRBD2 (5 bases). Germline V gene data show CDR1 as SGHRS and CDR2 as YFSETQ. Between the trimmed V and J ends, which lost 7 bases and 2 bases, there was a span of 12 bases. The CDR3 covers 14 residues. The CDR3: CASGEGRNTGELFF. The DNA for the CDR3 is TGCGCCAGCGGAGAAGGGAGAAACACCGGGGAGCTGTTTTTT.

The chain carries TRBV11-2 and TRBJ2-7, with 8 bases that match TRBD1. Trimming at V came to 1 base and at J to 7 bases, leaving 12 bases not matched to a gene. The length of the CDR3 is 16 residues. The germline gives CDR1 SGHAT, CDR2 FQNNGV. Written as DNA, the CDR3 is TGTGCCAGCAGCTTAGTTTCGTTAGGCAGGGGGCGTGAGCAGTACTTC. This sequence encodes CASSLVSLGRGREQYF.

The chain recombines TRBV4-3 with TRBJ2-7; a possible D gene is TRBD2 (6 bases). CDR1 is LGHNA and CDR2 is YSLEER in the germline V gene. The CDR3 consists of 11 residues. V lost 4 bases, J lost 7 bases, and 8 bases lay in between. CDR3 loop: CASSRGEEQYF. The CDR3, as DNA: TGCGCCAGCAGCCGCGGGGAGGAGCAGTACTTC.

The rearrangement joins TRBV15 to TRBJ1-6; 7 bases align to TRBD1. CDR1 LNHNV and CDR2 YYDKDF come from the germline V gene (reference sequence). The CDR3 spans 14 residues. V shed 11 bases, J shed 9 bases, and the junction held 13 bases outside the gene matches. In nucleotides, the CDR3 is TGTGCCGCCCAAGACAGGGCGGGTGTTTCACCCCTCCACTTT. Translation: CAAQDRAGVSPLHF.

The chain employs TRBV15 and TRBJ1-5; D unresolved. V lost 3 bases and J lost 5, with 8 bases in between. CDR3 length equals 13 residues. Germline lookup yields CDR1 LNHNV and CDR2 YYDKDF (reference sequence). This CDR3 is CATSSGSHQPQHF. In DNA, the CDR3 is TGTGCCACCAGCAGCGGTTCCCATCAGCCCCAGCATTTT.

This chain connects TRBV7-2 to TRBJ2-2; D possibly corresponds to TRBD2 (5 bases). This CDR3 spans 13 amino acids. CDR1 and CDR2 (germline): SGHTA, FQGNSA. V was shortened by 4 bases and J by 7 bases, with 10 bases between the two germline ends. DNA of the CDR3: TGTGCCAGCAGCTCAAATGCGGGCGGGGAGCTGTTTTTT. Its protein product is CASSSNAGGELFF.

This sequence joins TRBV19 and TRBJ2-7; 12 bases match TRBD2. Germline V gives CDR1 LNHDA, CDR2 SQIVND (reference sequence). CDR3 length: 17 residues. V lost 4 bases and J lost 3; bases outside the gene matches: 10. As DNA, the CDR3 is TGTGCCAGTAGTACCTTATTAGGGACTAGCGGGCTCTACGAGCAGTACTTC. This sequence encodes CASSTLLGTSGLYEQYF.

This chain links TRBV28 with TRBJ1-1; 7 positions agree with TRBD1. Germline V CDR1 and CDR2: MDHEN, SYDVKM. Unmatched junction bases numbered 9, after V lost 6 bases and J lost 2 bases. CDR3 length equals 15 residues. CDR3: CASRSPTGVNTEAFF. The CDR3 DNA follows: TGTGCCAGCAGATCACCTACAGGGGTTAACACTGAAGCTTTCTTT.

This clone was counted a single time. The gene calls are TRBV7-9 and TRBJ2-2, with a possible D match to TRBD2 (5 bases). The V end lost 9 bases, the J end lost 5 bases, and 16 bases lay between the germline ends. The germline V gene has CDR1 SEHNR and CDR2 FQNEAQ (reference sequence). The CDR3 runs to 14 residues. CDR3 protein: CASRGVLVTGELFF. The DNA for the CDR3 is TGTGCCAGTCGGGGTGTTTTGGTAACCGGGGAGCTGTTTTTT.

The rearrangement joins TRBV6-4 to TRBJ2-3; weak D call: TRBD2 (7 bases). This CDR3 is built from 15 residues. The ends were cut back, 3 bases at V and 0 bases at J, with 10 bases in the middle. The V gene's germline CDR1 is MRHNA and CDR2 SNTAGT. CDR3 nucleotides: TGTGCCAGCAGTGAAGGGGGGGGAAGCACAGATACGCAGTATTTT. Amino acids: CASSEGGGSTDTQYF.

The sample holds a few counts of this clone. The chain links TRBV9 to TRBJ2-1; 12 nucleotides align to TRBD1. V lost 3 bases to trimming and J lost 8 bases; unmatched junction nucleotides: 6. CDR1 and CDR2 (germline): SGDLS, YYNGEE. The CDR3 has 15 residues. The CDR3 reads CASSAGTGGIYEQFF. In DNA form, the CDR3 reads TGTGCCAGCAGCGCCGGGACAGGGGGCATCTATGAGCAGTTCTTC.

The chain links TRBV4-3 to TRBJ2-3; D is unclear. Trimming stripped 0 bases from V and 4 bases from J, with 17 bases between. The CDR3 is made up of 17 amino acids. Germline V CDR1 and CDR2: LGHNA, YSLEER. The DNA for the CDR3 is TGCGCCAGCAGCCAAGAGAGAGGCGGCCACCTCCCAGATACGCAGTATTTT. It encodes CASSQERGGHLPDTQYF.